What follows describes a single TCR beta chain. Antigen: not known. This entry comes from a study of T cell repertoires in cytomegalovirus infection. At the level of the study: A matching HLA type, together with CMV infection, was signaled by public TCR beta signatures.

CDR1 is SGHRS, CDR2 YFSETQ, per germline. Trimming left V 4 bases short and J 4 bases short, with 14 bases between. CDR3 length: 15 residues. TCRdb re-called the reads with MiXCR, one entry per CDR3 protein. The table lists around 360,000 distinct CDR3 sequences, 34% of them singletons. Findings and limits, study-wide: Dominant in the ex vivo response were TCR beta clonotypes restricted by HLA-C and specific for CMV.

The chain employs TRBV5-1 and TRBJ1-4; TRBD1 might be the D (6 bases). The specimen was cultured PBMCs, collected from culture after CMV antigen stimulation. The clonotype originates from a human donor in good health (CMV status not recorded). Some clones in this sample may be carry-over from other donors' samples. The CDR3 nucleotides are TGCGCCAGCAGCCCCGGGGGGCTGGGTAATGAAAAACTGTTTTTT. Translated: CASSPGGLGNEKLFF.